The 18 T cell receptor beta chains reported below all come from one sample, sequenced in a study of blood T cells in healthy people across ages. A J-beta primer mix and a sample-barcoded 5' primer were used in a second PCR of roughly 6 to 12 cycles. TCRdb analysed the 5' RACE reads with MiXCR anew, one entry per CDR3 protein. The table has hundreds of thousands of distinct CDR3 sequences, roughly 50% seen once. Sequencing input: blood. These receptors all stem from a man aged 25-40 years in good health.

This clonotype turned up a few times. The V and J genes are TRBV5-1 and TRBJ2-7; perhaps TRBD1 as D (6 bases). CDR3 length: 17 amino acids. Trimming stripped 0 bases from V and 0 bases from J, with 16 bases between. Germline V lookup: CDR1 SGHRS, CDR2 YFSETQ. The CDR3 nucleotides read TGCGCCAGCAGCTTGGAGGGCAGGGGTGTTAGCTCCTACGAGCAGTACTTC. Amino acids: CASSLEGRGVSSYEQYF.

This clonotype showed up just a few times. The V call is TRBV20-1, the J call TRBJ2-7; D call uncertain. V dropped 2 bases and J dropped 3 bases, with 11 bases sitting between them. The CDR3 has 13 residues. CDR1 is DFQATT and CDR2 is SNEGSKA in the germline V gene (reference sequence). CDR3 in DNA: TGCAGTGCTAGACCCAGCTCCTTCTACGAGCAGTACTTC. Its protein is CSARPSSFYEQYF.

In this sample, this clonotype turned up many times. V is TRBV4-3 and J is TRBJ2-3; D remains unclear. The germline V gene encodes CDR1 LGHNA and CDR2 YSLEER. The ends were cut back, 0 bases at V and 6 bases at J, with 13 bases in the middle. This CDR3 has 15 amino acids. The CDR3 here is CASSQEPRNLDTQYF. CDR3 nucleotide sequence: TGCGCCAGCAGCCAAGAACCACGCAACCTGGATACGCAGTATTTT.

The J gene is TRBJ2-5, the V gene TRBV10-3, with D hard to call. V gave up 3 bases and J gave up 5 bases, with 13 bases separating them. CDR3 length: 14 amino acids. CDR1 ENHRY and CDR2 SYGVKD come from the germline V gene. The CDR3 coding sequence is TGTGCCATCAGTGACAGATCCATAGGGGAGACCCAGTACTTC. Encoded protein: CAISDRSIGETQYF.

This clonotype was found many times. The V gene is TRBV11-2, the J gene TRBJ2-1; 7 bases match TRBD2. The V segment lost 0 bases and the J segment 7 bases; nucleotides outside the gene matches: 6. The CDR3 is 15 amino acids. Germline V lookup: CDR1 SGHAT, CDR2 FQNNGV. CDR3: CASSLDLAAENEQFF. The CDR3 DNA sequence: TGTGCCAGCAGCTTAGATCTAGCGGCTGAAAATGAGCAGTTCTTC.

At least ten counts were recorded for this clonotype. The chain employs TRBV28 and TRBJ2-7; possible D gene TRBD1, 6 bases. Germline V CDR1 and CDR2: MDHEN, SYDVKM. This CDR3 spans 11 amino acids. The germline V and J ends were trimmed by 6 bases and 3 bases, with 6 bases remaining between them. CDR3: CASRDSYEQYF. CDR3 sequence (DNA): TGTGCCAGCAGGGACAGCTACGAGCAGTACTTC.

The chain recombines TRBV4-2 with TRBJ1-2; no definite D call. Germline assignment: CDR1 LGHNA and CDR2 YNFKEQ. Trimming took off 0 bases at V and 7 bases at J, with 12 bases between the two ends. The CDR3 extends over 14 amino acids. CDR3 in amino acids: CASSQDNSMSGYTF. CDR3 coding DNA: TGTGCCAGCAGCCAAGATAACAGTATGAGTGGCTACACCTTC.

V gene TRBV29-1 combines with J gene TRBJ2-4, with D tentatively TRBD1 (5 bases). Gene TRBJ2-7 matches the end of the DNA better, so the J call may be wrong. The germline gives CDR1 SQVTM, CDR2 ANQGSEA. This CDR3 has 14 residues. The CDR3 DNA follows: TGCAGCGTCTCGACAGCCACGACGAGCTACGAGCAGTACTTC. The encoded protein is CSVSTATTSYEQYF.

This sequence joins TRBV20-1 and TRBJ2-5; D is uncertain. The CDR3 has 15 residues. Trimming cost V 6 bases and J 5 bases, with 22 bases left between them. Germline V gives CDR1 DFQATT, CDR2 SNEGSKA (reference sequence). The CDR3 coding sequence is TGCAGTGCGGCACCTCCTAGTTTGGGGTTGGAGACCCAGTACTTC. This codes for CSAAPPSLGLETQYF.

The chain is built from TRBV5-1 and TRBJ2-7; D is possibly TRBD1 (6 bases). The germline V and J ends were trimmed by 5 bases and 5 bases, with 11 bases remaining between them. Germline-derived CDR1 and CDR2 are SGHRS and YFSETQ. The CDR3 covers 12 residues. The CDR3 bases are TGCGCCAGCAGACCATCAGGGGACGAGCAGTACTTC. It yields the protein CASRPSGDEQYF.

The rearrangement uses TRBV9 and TRBJ1-1; no reliable D call. CDR3 length: 13 residues. Germline CDR1 reads SGDLS; CDR2 reads YYNGEE. V was trimmed by 7 bases and J by 0 bases, leaving 10 bases between them. CDR3 in amino acids: CASGAMMNTEAFF. As DNA, the CDR3 is TGTGCCAGCGGCGCTATGATGAACACTGAAGCTTTCTTT.

The chain links TRBV7-9 to TRBJ2-5; the match to TRBD1 covers 7 bases. This CDR3 comprises 14 residues. With 5 bases clipped from V and 6 bases from J, the junction kept 9 bases outside the gene matches. From germline, CDR1 is SEHNR and CDR2 FQNEAQ (reference sequence). The CDR3 nucleotides read TGTGCCAGCAGCACGCCGACAGGGACACAGACCCAGTACTTC. Its protein product is CASSTPTGTQTQYF.

This clonotype was counted at least ten times. V gene TRBV6-5 combines with J gene TRBJ2-1; the D gene is possibly TRBD2 (7 bases). The CDR3 totals 14 residues. CDR1 and CDR2 from the germline V gene are MNHEY and SVGAGI. V lost 6 bases to trimming and J lost 7 bases, with 16 bases between them. The CDR3 DNA sequence: TGTGCCAGCAGAGAAGGGGGGGGGCAAAATGAGCAGTTCTTC. Residues: CASREGGGQNEQFF.

The chain is built from TRBV3-1 and TRBJ2-3; D remains ambiguous. Germline CDR1 is LGHDT and CDR2 is YNNKEL (reference sequence). This CDR3 is built from 14 residues. V dropped 6 bases and J dropped 2 bases, with 12 bases sitting between them. CDR3 nucleotides: TGTGCCAGCAGTCCTGTAGGGCCCACAGATACGCAGTATTTT. Its translation is CASSPVGPTDTQYF.

This clonotype has just a few counts. The V and J genes are TRBV4-1 and TRBJ2-7; possibly TRBD1 or TRBD2 for D (5 bases each). In germline, CDR1 is MGHRA, CDR2 YSYEKL. Trimming took 0 bases from V and 2 from J, leaving 17 bases between them. CDR3 length equals 17 residues. CDR3 amino acids: CASSQEGWTGTTYEQYF. The DNA of the CDR3 is TGCGCCAGCAGCCAAGAAGGCTGGACCGGGACGACCTACGAGCAGTACTTC.

The CDR3 is CASSEYWRGYEQYF. As DNA, the CDR3 is TGTGCCAGCAGTGAATACTGGAGGGGGTACGAGCAGTACTTC. The chain links TRBV25-1 to TRBJ2-7, with D possibly called TRBD1 or TRBD2 (6 bases each). CDR3 length equals 14 residues. Germline V lookup: CDR1 MGHDK, CDR2 SYGVNS. The V and J ends lost 0 bases and 4 bases respectively, with 10 bases between them.

This clonotype showed up many times. V usage is TRBV28 and J usage is TRBJ2-1; D remains unclear. Germline CDR1 is MDHEN and CDR2 is SYDVKM. The CDR3 spans 13 residues. Trimming cost V 3 bases and J 2 bases, with 5 bases left between them. CDR3 amino acids: CASSFSTYNEQFF. The CDR3 nucleotides are TGTGCCAGCAGTTTCTCGACCTACAATGAGCAGTTCTTC.

The J gene is TRBJ2-5, the V gene TRBV11-2, with D tentatively TRBD1 (6 bases). The CDR3 extends over 15 amino acids. The V end lost 4 bases, the J end lost 1 base, and 13 bases lay between the germline ends. CDR1 and CDR2 from the germline V gene are SGHAT and FQNNGV. Here the CDR3 DNA reads TGTGCCAGCAGCTCGTCAGGACAGTTCCAAGAGACCCAGTACTTC. Amino acid sequence: CASSSSGQFQETQYF.